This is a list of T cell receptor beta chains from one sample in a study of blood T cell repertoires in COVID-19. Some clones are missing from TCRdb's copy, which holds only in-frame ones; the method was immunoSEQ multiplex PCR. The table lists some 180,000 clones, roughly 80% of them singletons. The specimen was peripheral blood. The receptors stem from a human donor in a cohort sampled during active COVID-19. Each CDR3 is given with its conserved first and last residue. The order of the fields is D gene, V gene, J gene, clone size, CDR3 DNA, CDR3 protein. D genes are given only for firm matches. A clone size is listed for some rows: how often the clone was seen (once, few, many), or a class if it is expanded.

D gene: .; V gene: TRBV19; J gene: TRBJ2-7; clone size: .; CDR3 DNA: TGTGCCAGTAGTATTGCTAACGAGCAGTACTTC; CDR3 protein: CASSIANEQYF
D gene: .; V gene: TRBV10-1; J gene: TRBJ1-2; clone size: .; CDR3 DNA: TGCGCCACCCGTGGTCGAACCACGGGGTATGGCTACACCTTC; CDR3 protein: CATRGRTTGYGYTF
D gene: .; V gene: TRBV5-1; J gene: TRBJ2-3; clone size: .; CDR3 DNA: TGCGCCAGCAGCTTTCGAGCTGCGGCAGATACGCAGTATTTT; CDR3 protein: CASSFRAAADTQYF
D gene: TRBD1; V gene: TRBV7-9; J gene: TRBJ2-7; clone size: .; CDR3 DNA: TGTGCCAGCAGCTTACGGACAGGAGCAGGGGCCTACGAGCAGTACTTC; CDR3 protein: CASSLRTGAGAYEQYF
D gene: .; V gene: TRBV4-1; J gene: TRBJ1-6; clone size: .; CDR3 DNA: TGCGCCAGCAGCCAAGTCCAGAATGATAATTCACCCCTCCACTTT; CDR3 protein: CASSQVQNDNSPLHF
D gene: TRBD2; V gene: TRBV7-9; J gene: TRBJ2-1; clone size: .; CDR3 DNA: TGTGCCAGCAGCTTAGTTGGTGGGAGCGGGGGTCGCTACAATGAGCAGTTCTTC; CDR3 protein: CASSLVGGSGGRYNEQFF
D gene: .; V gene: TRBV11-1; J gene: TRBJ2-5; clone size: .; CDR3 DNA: TGTGCCAGCAGCCCCCAGCGGGAGACCCAGTACTTC; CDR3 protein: CASSPQRETQYF
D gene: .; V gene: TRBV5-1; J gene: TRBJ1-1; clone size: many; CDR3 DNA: TGCGCCAGCAGCTTCAGGGGCGGAGACACTGAAGCTTTCTTT; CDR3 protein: CASSFRGGDTEAFF
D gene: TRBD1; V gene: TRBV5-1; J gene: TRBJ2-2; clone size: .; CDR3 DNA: TGCGCCAGCAGGTTACAGGGGGCGAACACCGGGGAGCTGTTTTTT; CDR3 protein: CASRLQGANTGELFF
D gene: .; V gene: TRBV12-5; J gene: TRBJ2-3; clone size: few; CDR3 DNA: TGTGCTAGTGGTTTGGTGGTTGGGGCGCTCACAGATACGCAGTATTTT; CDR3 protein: CASGLVVGALTDTQYF
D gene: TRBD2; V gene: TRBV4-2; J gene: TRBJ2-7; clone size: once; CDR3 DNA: TGTGCCAGCAGCCAGGCCGGGACTAGCAGCTACGAGCAGTACTTC; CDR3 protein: CASSQAGTSSYEQYF
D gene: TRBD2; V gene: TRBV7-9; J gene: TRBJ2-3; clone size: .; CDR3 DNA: TGTGCCAGCAGCTTACTAGCGGGGGGCCGCACAGATACGCAGTATTTT; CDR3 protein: CASSLLAGGRTDTQYF
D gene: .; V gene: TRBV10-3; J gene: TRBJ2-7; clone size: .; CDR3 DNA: TGTGCCATCAGTGAATACAGGGAGGGATACGAGCAGTACTTC; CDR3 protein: CAISEYREGYEQYF
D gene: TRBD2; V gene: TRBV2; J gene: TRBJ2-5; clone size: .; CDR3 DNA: TGTGCCAGCGGGACTAGCGGGGGGCTCGGGGAGACCCAGTACTTC; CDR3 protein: CASGTSGGLGETQYF
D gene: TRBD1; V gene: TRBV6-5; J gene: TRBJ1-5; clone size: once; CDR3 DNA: TGTGCCACTGCAGGGGGCACGGGGAATCAGCCCCAGCATTTT; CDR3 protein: CATAGGTGNQPQHF
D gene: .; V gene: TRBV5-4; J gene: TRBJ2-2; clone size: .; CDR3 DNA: TGTGCCAGCAGCCGACTTGGGGCTGGCCCCCCCCGTGGGACCGGGGAGCTGTTTTTT; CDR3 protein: CASSRLGAGPPRGTGELFF
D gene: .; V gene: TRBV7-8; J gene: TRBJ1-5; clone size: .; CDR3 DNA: TGTGCCAGCAGCTTACTGGTAGGGGCCGGTCATTTCGATCAGCCCCAGCATTTT; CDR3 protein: CASSLLVGAGHFDQPQHF
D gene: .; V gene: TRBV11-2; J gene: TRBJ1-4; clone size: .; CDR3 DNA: TGTGCCAGCAGCCTCCGACAGATCCGAGAAAAACTGTTTTTT; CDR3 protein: CASSLRQIREKLFF
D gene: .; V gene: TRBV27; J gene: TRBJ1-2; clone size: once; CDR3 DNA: TGTGCCAGCAGTTTATCGGAACGACAGGGCTACACCTTC; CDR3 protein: CASSLSERQGYTF
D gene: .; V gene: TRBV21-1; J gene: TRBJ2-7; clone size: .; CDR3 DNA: TGTGCCAGCAGCTTTGGGGGGAGGGACGAGCAGTACTTC; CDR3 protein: CASSFGGRDEQYF
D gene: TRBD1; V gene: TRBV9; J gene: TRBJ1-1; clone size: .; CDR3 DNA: TGTGCCAGCAGCGCCCTAGGGGGCGCGAACACTGAAGCTTTCTTT; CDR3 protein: CASSALGGANTEAFF
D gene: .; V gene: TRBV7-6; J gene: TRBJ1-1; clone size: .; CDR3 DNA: TGTGCCAGCAGCCCCCGGGAACAGACCCATGAAGCTTTCTTT; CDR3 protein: CASSPREQTHEAFF
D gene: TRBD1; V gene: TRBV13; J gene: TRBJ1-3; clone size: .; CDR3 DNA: TGTGCCAGCAGCTCATTCCCTCGACAGGGCCGGGGCACCATATATTTT; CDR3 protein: CASSSFPRQGRGTIYF
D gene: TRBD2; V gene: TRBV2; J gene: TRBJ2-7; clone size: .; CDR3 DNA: TGTGCCAGCACGTTGGGGACTATACTCTACGAGCAGTACTTC; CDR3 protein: CASTLGTILYEQYF
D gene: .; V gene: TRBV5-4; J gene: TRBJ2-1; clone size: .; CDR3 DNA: TGTGCCAGCAGCTCCAAAGGAGCGCGAGGGTACTACAATGAGCAGTTCTTC; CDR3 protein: CASSSKGARGYYNEQFF
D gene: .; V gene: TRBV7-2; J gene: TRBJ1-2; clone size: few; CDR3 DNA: TGTGCCAGCACCAGAATAGGTTTAGGGGCTTATGGCTACACCTTC; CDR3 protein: CASTRIGLGAYGYTF
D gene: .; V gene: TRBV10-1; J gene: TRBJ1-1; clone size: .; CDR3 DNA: TGCGCCAGCTCGGCAAACTCAGGGGCTGAAGCTTTCTTT; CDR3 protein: CASSANSGAEAFF
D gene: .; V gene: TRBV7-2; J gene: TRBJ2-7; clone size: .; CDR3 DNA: TGTGCCAGCAGCCCGGGACGGGAGCCCTACGAGCAGTACTTC; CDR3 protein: CASSPGREPYEQYF
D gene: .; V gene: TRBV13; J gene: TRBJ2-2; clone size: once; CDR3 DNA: TGTGCCAGCAGGACACAGGGCCCGAACACCGGGGAGCTGTTTTTT; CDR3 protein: CASRTQGPNTGELFF
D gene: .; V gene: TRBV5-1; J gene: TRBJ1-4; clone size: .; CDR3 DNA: TGCGCCAGCAGCTTACTCCCAGGCCCTAATGAAAAACTGTTTTTT; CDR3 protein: CASSLLPGPNEKLFF
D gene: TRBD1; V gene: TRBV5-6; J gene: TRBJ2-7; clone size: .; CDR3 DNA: TGTGCCAGCAGCCATGGGACAGGGAGTACCTACGAGCAGTACTTC; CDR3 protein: CASSHGTGSTYEQYF
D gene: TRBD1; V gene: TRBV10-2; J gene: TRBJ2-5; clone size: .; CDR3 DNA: TGCGCCAGCGGGAACAGGGGTGGGGAGACCCAGTACTTC; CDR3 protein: CASGNRGGETQYF
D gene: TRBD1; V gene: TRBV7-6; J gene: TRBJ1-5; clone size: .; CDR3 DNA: TGTGCCAGCAGCTTAGGGACAGGGCAAAATAGCAATCAGCCCCAGCATTTT; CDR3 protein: CASSLGTGQNSNQPQHF
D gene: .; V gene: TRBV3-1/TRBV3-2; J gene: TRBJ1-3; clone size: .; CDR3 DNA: TGTGCCAGCAGCCTCCTTGGAGGTGAGGGTGGTGGAAACACCATATATTTT; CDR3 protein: CASSLLGGEGGGNTIYF
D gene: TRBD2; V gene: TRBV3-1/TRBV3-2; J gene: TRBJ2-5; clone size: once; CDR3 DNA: TGTGCCAGCAGCTCTCCGCGACTAGCGGGGGGGCTCCTCGGGACCCAGTACTTC; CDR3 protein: CASSSPRLAGGLLGTQYF
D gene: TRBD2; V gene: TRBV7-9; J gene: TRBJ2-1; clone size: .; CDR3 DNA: TGTGCCAGCACCACACGGGGGACTAGCATGGGTGAGCAGTTCTTC; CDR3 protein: CASTTRGTSMGEQFF
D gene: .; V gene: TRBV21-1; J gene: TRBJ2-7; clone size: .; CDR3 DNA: TGTGCCAGCAGCAAAGCAAGGACAGGGGACTCCTACGAGCAGTACTTC; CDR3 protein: CASSKARTGDSYEQYF
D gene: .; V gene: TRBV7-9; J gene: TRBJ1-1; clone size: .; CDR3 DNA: TGTGCCAGCAGCTGGGGACATTTGAACACTGAAGCTTTCTTT; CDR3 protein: CASSWGHLNTEAFF
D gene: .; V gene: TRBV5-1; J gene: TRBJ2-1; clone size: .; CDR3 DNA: TGCGCCAGCAGCTTGGTGTTAGGGGGTGAGCAGTTCTTC; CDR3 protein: CASSLVLGGEQFF
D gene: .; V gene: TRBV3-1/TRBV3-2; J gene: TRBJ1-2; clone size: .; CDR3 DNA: TGTGCCAGCAGCCAAAACACCCTACTAACTTATGGCTACACCTTC; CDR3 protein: CASSQNTLLTYGYTF
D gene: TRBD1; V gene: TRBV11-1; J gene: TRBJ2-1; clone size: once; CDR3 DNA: TGTGCCAGCAGCTTAGGGGACAGGGGCTCCTACAATGAGCAGTTCTTC; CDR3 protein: CASSLGDRGSYNEQFF
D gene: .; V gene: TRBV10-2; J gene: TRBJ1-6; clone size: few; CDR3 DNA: TGCGCCAGCACTGACAGGAATTCACCCCTCCACTTT; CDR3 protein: CASTDRNSPLHF
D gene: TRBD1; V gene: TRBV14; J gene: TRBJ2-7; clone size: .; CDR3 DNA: TGTGCCAGCAGCTACTACCGGGACAGGCCCTACGAGCAGTACTTC; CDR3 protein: CASSYYRDRPYEQYF
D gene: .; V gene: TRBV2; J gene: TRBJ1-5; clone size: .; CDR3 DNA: TGTGCCAGCAGTGAATCCCCCGGGCAGCCCCAGCATTTT; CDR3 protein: CASSESPGQPQHF
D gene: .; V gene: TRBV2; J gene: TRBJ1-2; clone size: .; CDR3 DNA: TGTGCCAGCAGTGGACCGGGAGGCGGCATTAACTATGGCTACACCTTC; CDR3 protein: CASSGPGGGINYGYTF
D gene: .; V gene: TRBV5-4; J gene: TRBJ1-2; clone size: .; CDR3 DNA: TGTGCCAGCAGCGCCGGGAAAGACCGGGGGGGGCTCTTCTATGGCTACACCTTC; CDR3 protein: CASSAGKDRGGLFYGYTF
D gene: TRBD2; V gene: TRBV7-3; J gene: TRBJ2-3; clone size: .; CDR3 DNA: TGTGCCAGCAGCTCGCAACTAGCGGGGCCGACAGATACGCAGTATTTT; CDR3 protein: CASSSQLAGPTDTQYF
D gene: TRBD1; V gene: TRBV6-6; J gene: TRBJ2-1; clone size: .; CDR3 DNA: TGTGCCAGCAGCTTTGGACAGGGGGCATACAATGAGCAGTTCTTC; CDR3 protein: CASSFGQGAYNEQFF
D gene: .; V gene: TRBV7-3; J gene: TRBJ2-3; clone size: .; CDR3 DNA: TGTGCCAGCAGCTTACTAGGCCGATCAGCAGATACGCAGTATTTT; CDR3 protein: CASSLLGRSADTQYF